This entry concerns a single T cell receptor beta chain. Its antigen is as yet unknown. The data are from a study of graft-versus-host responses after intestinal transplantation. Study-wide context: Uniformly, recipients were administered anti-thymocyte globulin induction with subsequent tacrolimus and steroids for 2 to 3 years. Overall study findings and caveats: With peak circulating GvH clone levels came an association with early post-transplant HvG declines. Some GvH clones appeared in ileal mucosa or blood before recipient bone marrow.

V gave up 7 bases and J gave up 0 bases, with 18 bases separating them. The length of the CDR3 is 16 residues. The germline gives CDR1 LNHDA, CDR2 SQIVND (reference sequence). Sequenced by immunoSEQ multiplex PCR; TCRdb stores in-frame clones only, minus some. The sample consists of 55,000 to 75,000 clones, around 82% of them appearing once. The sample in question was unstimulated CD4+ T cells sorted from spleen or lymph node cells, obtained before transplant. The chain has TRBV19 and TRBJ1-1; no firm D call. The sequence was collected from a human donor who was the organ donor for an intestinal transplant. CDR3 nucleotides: TGTGCCAGTACGTCGCACTTAAAAGCAATGAACACTGAAGCTTTCTTT. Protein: CASTSHLKAMNTEAFF.